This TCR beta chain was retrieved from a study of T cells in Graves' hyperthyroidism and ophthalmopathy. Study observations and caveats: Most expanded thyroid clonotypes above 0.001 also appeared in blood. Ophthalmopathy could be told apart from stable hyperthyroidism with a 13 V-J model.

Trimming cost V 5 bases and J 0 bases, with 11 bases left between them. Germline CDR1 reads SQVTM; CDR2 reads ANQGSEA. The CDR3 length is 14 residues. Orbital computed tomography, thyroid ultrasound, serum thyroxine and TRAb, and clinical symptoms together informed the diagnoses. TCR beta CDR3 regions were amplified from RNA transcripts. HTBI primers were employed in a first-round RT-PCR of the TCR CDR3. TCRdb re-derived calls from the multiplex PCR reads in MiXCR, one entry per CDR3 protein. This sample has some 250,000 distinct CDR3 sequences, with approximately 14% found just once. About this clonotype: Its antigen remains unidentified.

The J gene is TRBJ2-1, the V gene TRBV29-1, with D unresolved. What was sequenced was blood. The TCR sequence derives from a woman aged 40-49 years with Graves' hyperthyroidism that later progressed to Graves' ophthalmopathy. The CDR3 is CSVRGPSSYNEQFF. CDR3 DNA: TGCAGCGTTCGCGGACCAAGCTCCTACAATGAGCAGTTCTTC.